This T cell receptor beta chain was captured by sequencing in a study of metastatic and nonmetastatic thyroid tumors. As for the study in general: It was across blood and tumor or nodule tissue from malignant and benign thyroid patients that repertoires were compared.

Thyroid surgery took place with no prior treatment in any patient. This clone occurred many times. Antigen: not known. Original processing methods: It was from CDR3 differences across clinicopathological groups that a distant-metastasis classifier for papillary thyroid cancer was built. TCRdb re-called clones from the PCR reads using MiXCR. The V and J calls were not made by the authors but by TCRdb's processing. This sample carries fewer than 25,000 clones, roughly 15% of them seen once, and the ten largest clones take around 9.3%. Study-level findings and limits: Relative to benign nodules, malignant thyroid tumors were reportedly characterized by significantly elevated TCR beta diversity in blood and tumor.

Germline V gives CDR1 SGHRS, CDR2 YFSETQ. V was cut by 4 bases and J by 0 bases, with 10 bases left in between. CDR3 size: 14 residues. Sequencing input: tumor tissue. The chain employs TRBV5-1 and TRBJ1-1; D unclear. This receptor was identified in a female donor with papillary thyroid cancer or a benign thyroid nodule (not recorded which). Some clones in this sample may be carry-over from other donors' samples. The CDR3 nucleotides are TGCGCCAGCAGCGAAGGGCTCTTGAACACTGAAGCTTTCTTT. This encodes CASSEGLLNTEAFF.